Shown below are 16 T cell receptor beta chains from a single sample sequenced in a study of siplizumab effects on memory and regulatory T cells. Libraries were prepared by immunoSEQ multiplex PCR; TCRdb keeps only in-frame clonotypes and omits some of them. The sample carries 70,000 or so clones, 88% recorded once. Sequencing used Tregs sorted from blood. The receptors were sampled from a human donor in good health.

The rearrangement joins TRBV25-1 to TRBJ1-1; no firm D call. The germline gives CDR1 MGHDK, CDR2 SYGVNS. V was clipped by 8 bases and J by 5 bases, with 12 bases between them. The CDR3 has 12 amino acids. CDR3 sequence reads: CASYGPGTEAFF. The CDR3 coding sequence is TGTGCCAGCTACGGACCGGGGACTGAAGCTTTCTTT.

J is TRBJ2-7 and V is TRBV5-1, with D uncertain. The germline V and J ends were trimmed by 2 bases and 0 bases, with 6 bases remaining between them. CDR3 length: 13 residues. Germline CDR1 reads SGHRS; CDR2 reads YFSETQ. The DNA for the CDR3 is TGCGCCAGCAGCTTCGGTTTCTCCTACGAGCAGTACTTC. Its translation is CASSFGFSYEQYF.

This clone appeared a single time. The V and J genes are TRBV5-6 and TRBJ1-4, with a possible D match to TRBD1 (5 bases). Germline-derived CDR1 and CDR2 are SGHDT and YYEEEE. CDR3 size: 16 residues. Trimming shortened V by 5 bases and J by 0 bases, and 14 bases separated the two germline ends. Written as DNA, the CDR3 is TGTGCCAGCAGACGAAGGACACAAGCAACTAATGAAAAACTGTTTTTT. The encoded protein is CASRRRTQATNEKLFF. Combining the CDR3 with reference TRBV5-6 and TRBJ1-4 gives the whole variable domain DAGVTQSPTHLIKTRGQQVTLRCSPKSGHDTVSWYQQALGQGPQFIFQYYEEEERQRGNFPDRFSGHQFPNYSSELNVNALLLGDSALYLCASRRRTQATNEKLFFGSGTQLSVL.

The chain uses TRBV19 and TRBJ1-2; D ambiguous. The germline gives CDR1 LNHDA, CDR2 SQIVND (reference sequence). Trimming took 5 bases from V and 2 from J, leaving 12 bases between them. This CDR3 is 14 amino acids long. Here the CDR3 DNA reads TGTGCCAGTAGTGGAATACACCGGAACTATGGCTACACCTTC. Translation gives CASSGIHRNYGYTF. The full variable domain, completed using reference TRBV19 and TRBJ1-2, is DGGITQSPKYLFRKEGQNVTLSCEQNLNHDAMYWYRQDPGQGLRLIYYSQIVNDFQKGDIAEGYSVSREKKESFPLTVTSAQKNPTAFYLCASSGIHRNYGYTFGSGTRLTVV.

CDR3 protein: CASTFIRGNEQFF. CDR3 in DNA: TGTGCCAGCACCTTCATCCGGGGGAATGAGCAGTTCTTC. The V call is TRBV2, the J call TRBJ2-1, with D perhaps matching TRBD2 (6 bases). CDR1 is SNHLY, CDR2 FYNNEI, per germline. The CDR3 covers 13 residues. V was pared by 7 bases and J by 7 bases, with 14 bases between.

The chain has TRBV10-3 and TRBJ2-3; 10 bases are a match to TRBD2. Germline assignment: CDR1 ENHRY and CDR2 SYGVKD. Trimming took 8 bases from V and 6 from J; bases not matched to a gene: 20. This CDR3 is 18 amino acids long. The DNA for the CDR3 is TGTGCCATCGCCGGGCGTCAAGCGGGAGGGGGTCCGGGTGATACGCAGTATTTT. This gives the protein CAIAGRQAGGGPGDTQYF.

This chain connects TRBV5-4 to TRBJ2-5, with unresolved D. CDR1 is SGHNT and CDR2 is YYREEE in the germline V gene (reference sequence). V shed 3 bases and J shed 1 base, with 10 bases lying between them. The CDR3 contains 14 residues. In nucleotides, the CDR3 is TGTGCCAGCAGCTCAAGATCCCTCCAAGAGACCCAGTACTTC. It encodes CASSSRSLQETQYF.

The CDR3 spells CASSLSSWSYNEQFF. The CDR3 region has the DNA TGTGCCAGCAGCTTATCCTCTTGGTCATACAATGAGCAGTTCTTC. The chain carries TRBV7-8 and TRBJ2-1; D uncertain. Germline assignment: CDR1 SGHVS and CDR2 FQNEAQ. The CDR3 extends over 15 amino acids. The V end lost 2 bases, the J end lost 4 bases, and 12 bases lay between the germline ends.

The chain carries TRBV18 and TRBJ1-1; D unresolved. The CDR3 length is 15 residues. Germline loops: CDR1 KGHSH, CDR2 LQKENI. Trimming left V 0 bases short and J 7 bases short, with 15 bases between. The CDR3 region is CASSPPGLSEGEAFF. The CDR3 nucleotides are TGTGCCAGCTCACCACCGGGTTTGTCCGAAGGTGAAGCTTTCTTT.

The table lists this clone with a few counts. The chain links TRBV6-6 to TRBJ1-4; D is uncertain. CDR3 size: 15 residues. Germline V gene sequence: CDR1 MNHNY, CDR2 SVGAGI (reference sequence). V was clipped by 6 bases and J by 0 bases, with 11 bases between them. DNA for the CDR3: TGTGCCAGCAGCTCTTCCGGGCCAACTAATGAAAAACTGTTTTTT. Residues: CASSSSGPTNEKLFF.

The genes are TRBV5-5 and TRBJ2-1, with no clear D. The V and J ends lost 1 base and 0 bases respectively, with 8 bases between them. Germline CDR1 is SGHKS and CDR2 is YYEKEE (reference sequence). The CDR3 sequence is 15 residues long. The CDR3 spells CASSLTASSYNEQFF. The DNA for the CDR3 is TGTGCCAGCAGCTTGACGGCGAGCTCCTACAATGAGCAGTTCTTC.

V usage is TRBV15 and J usage is TRBJ2-1, with 11 bases identical to TRBD2. Germline values: CDR1 LNHNV, CDR2 YYDKDF (reference sequence). This CDR3 contains 16 residues. V trimming: 0 bases; J trimming: 7 bases; junction bases outside the gene matches: 5. The CDR3 bases are TGTGCCACCAGCAGAGAACTAGCGGGAGCTGGGAATGAGCAGTTCTTC. It encodes CATSRELAGAGNEQFF.

The V gene is TRBV6-6, the J gene TRBJ1-4; D not certain. The CDR3 has 13 residues. V dropped 2 bases and J dropped 8 bases, with 9 bases sitting between them. Germline CDR1 reads MNHNY; CDR2 reads SVGAGI (reference sequence). Here the CDR3 reads CASSYRGGEKLFF. The CDR3, as DNA: TGTGCCAGCAGTTACCGGGGAGGAGAAAAACTGTTTTTT.

J is TRBJ1-1 and V is TRBV13; 7 bases map to TRBD1. The CDR3 extends over 12 amino acids. Per the germline V gene, CDR1 is PRHDT and CDR2 is FYEKMQ (reference sequence). J lost 12 bases, V lost 3 bases, and 7 bases had no gene match. CDR3 in amino acids: CASSFTARGSFF. CDR3 in DNA: TGTGCCAGCAGCTTCACGGCCAGGGGGTCTTTCTTT.

This clone was detected only once. The gene calls are TRBV19 and TRBJ2-7; D not resolved. The CDR3 is 14 amino acids. CDR1 and CDR2 (germline): LNHDA, SQIVND (reference sequence). The V end was cut by 3 bases, the J end by 2 bases, with 11 bases between. CDR3 residues: CASSISWATYEQYF. CDR3 sequence (DNA): TGTGCCAGTAGTATCTCCTGGGCTACCTACGAGCAGTACTTC.

V is TRBV7-8 and J is TRBJ1-2, with a weak D call TRBD1 (6 bases). Trimming removed 3 bases at V and 6 bases at J, with 20 bases between. The CDR3 totals 16 residues. The germline V gene encodes CDR1 SGHVS and CDR2 FQNEAQ. The CDR3 region is CASSFRTQGISNGYTF. Written as DNA, the CDR3 is TGTGCCAGCAGCTTTCGAACTCAGGGGATCTCGAATGGCTACACCTTC.